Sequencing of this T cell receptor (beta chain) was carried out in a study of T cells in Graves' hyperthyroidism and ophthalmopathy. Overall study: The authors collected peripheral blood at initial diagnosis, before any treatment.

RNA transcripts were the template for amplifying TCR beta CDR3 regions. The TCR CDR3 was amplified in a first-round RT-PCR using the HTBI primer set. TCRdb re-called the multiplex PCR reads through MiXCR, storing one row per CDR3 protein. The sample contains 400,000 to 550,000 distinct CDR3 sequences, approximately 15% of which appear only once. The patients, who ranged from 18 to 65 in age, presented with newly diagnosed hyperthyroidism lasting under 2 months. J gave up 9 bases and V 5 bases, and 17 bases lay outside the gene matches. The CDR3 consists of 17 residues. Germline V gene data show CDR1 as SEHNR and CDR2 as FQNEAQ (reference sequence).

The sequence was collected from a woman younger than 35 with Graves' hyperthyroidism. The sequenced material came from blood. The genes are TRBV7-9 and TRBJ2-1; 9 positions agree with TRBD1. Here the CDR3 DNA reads TGTGCCAGCAGCCTGATGGATGCCGGGACAGGGATGGGTGAGCAGTTCTTC. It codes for CASSLMDAGTGMGEQFF.